This T cell receptor (beta chain) was recorded in a study of Graves' ophthalmopathy and Graves' hyperthyroidism. Regarding the study as a whole: Appearing in blood as well were most expanded thyroid clonotypes above 0.001 frequency.

The sample holds many counts of this clonotype. The antigen is not known. Hyperthyroidism is called stable when no ophthalmopathy develops within 18 months of follow-up. Trimming took 6 bases from V and 0 from J, leaving 6 bases between them. The CDR3 sequence is 13 residues long. The germline gives CDR1 MNHEY, CDR2 SVGAGI. RNA transcripts were the template, and TCR beta CDR3 regions were amplified from them. HTBI-primed RT-PCR formed the first round, and a multiplex PCR formed the second. TCRdb analysed the multiplex PCR reads with MiXCR anew, one entry per CDR3 protein. The repertoire includes 350,000 to 400,000 distinct CDR3 sequences, 15% of them detected once, and 7% sits in the top ten.

The TCR was taken from a woman in her late teens or twenties with stable Graves' hyperthyroidism. The rearrangement links TRBV6-5 to TRBJ1-5; D remains ambiguous. The sequenced material came from peripheral blood. CDR3 sequence (DNA): TGTGCCAGCAGGGCTGATAGCAATCAGCCCCAGCATTTT. Protein: CASRADSNQPQHF.